These 29 T cell receptor beta chains were all obtained from the same sample, sequenced in a study of blood T cell repertoires in COVID-19 (TCRdb year 2020). Libraries were made using the immunoSEQ multiplex PCR assay. TCRdb provides this immuneACCESS table in a form limited to in-frame rearrangements. Some clones are lacking; in checked studies, under half of them reflect an unresolved V gene, and why the rest are absent is not known. This sample holds about 230,000 clones; over 70% were observed only once. The ten largest make up more than 25% of the sample. Sequencing used peripheral blood. These receptors were taken from a man aged 35 to 55 with acute or convalescent COVID-19.

This chain uses TRBV13 with TRBJ1-5, with 8 positions matching TRBD1. Looked up from germline, CDR1 is PRHDT and CDR2 is FYEKMQ (reference sequence). With V trimmed by 8 bases and J by 2 bases, 5 bases remained unmatched. The CDR3 loop spans 14 amino acids. In nucleotides, the CDR3 is TGTGCCAGCCGCAGGGGGCGCGGCAATCAGCCCCAGCATTTT. It encodes CASRRGRGNQPQHF. The entire variable domain, with the rest obtained from reference TRBV13 and TRBJ1-5, is as follows: AAGVIQSPRHLIKEKRETATLKCYPIPRHDTVYWYQQGPGQDPQFLISFYEKMQSDKGSIPDRFSAQQFSDYHSELNMSSLELGDSALYFCASRRGRGNQPQHFGDGTRLSIL.

The rearrangement uses TRBV7-3 and TRBJ2-5; 8 nucleotides match TRBD2. CDR1 and CDR2 (germline): SGHTA, FQGTGA. V dropped 5 bases and J dropped 5; count of bases not matched to a gene: 4. The CDR3 is 13 amino acids. The CDR3 sequence is CASSELAGETQYF. The CDR3 DNA is TGTGCCAGCAGCGAGTTAGCGGGGGAGACCCAGTACTTC.

The chain couples TRBV19 to TRBJ2-1; TRBD2 agrees at 14 bases. The junction had 15 bases not matched to a gene; V was cut back by 8 bases and J by 0 bases. The germline gives CDR1 LNHDA, CDR2 SQIVND (reference sequence). The CDR3 is 20 amino acids. The chain's CDR3 is CASGSFRGLAGVSSYNEQFF. For the CDR3, the DNA is TGTGCCAGTGGTAGTTTCAGGGGACTAGCGGGAGTCTCCTCCTACAATGAGCAGTTCTTC.

This chain joins TRBV19 and TRBJ2-1; 7 positions agree with TRBD2. CDR3 size: 17 residues. Looked up from germline, CDR1 is LNHDA and CDR2 is SQIVND (reference sequence). V lost 6 bases to trimming and J lost 8 bases; unmatched junction nucleotides: 19. The CDR3, as DNA: TGTGCCAGTAGCAAATCTCCGGGGGGATATAGCAGCGATGAGCAGTTCTTC. Translating gives CASSKSPGGYSSDEQFF.

The chain has TRBV19 and TRBJ2-1, with 7 bases fitting TRBD1. The germline V gene encodes CDR1 LNHDA and CDR2 SQIVND (reference sequence). V was clipped by 3 bases and J by 6 bases; unmatched bases: 2. The length of the CDR3 is 13 residues. The CDR3 DNA sequence: TGTGCCAGTAGTATGCGGACAGGCAATGAGCAGTTCTTC. It yields the protein CASSMRTGNEQFF.

The chain recombines TRBV5-1 with TRBJ1-3, with 8 bases that match TRBD1. CDR1 and CDR2 (germline): SGHRS, YFSETQ. This CDR3 comprises 15 residues. Germline trimming cut 2 bases from V and 4 bases from J; bases unmatched to any gene: 5. CDR3 sequence: CASSFGQGGGNTIYF. In DNA form, the CDR3 reads TGCGCCAGCAGCTTTGGACAGGGTGGAGGAAACACCATATATTTT.

This clone was seen more than once but under ten times. The chain employs TRBV7-2 and TRBJ2-5; no reliable D call. The germline V gene has CDR1 SGHTA and CDR2 FQGNSA. CDR3 length: 13 amino acids. V was clipped by 1 base and J by 2 bases, with 5 bases between them. CDR3 coding DNA: TGTGCCAGCAGCTTAGTAATACAAGAGACCCAGTACTTC. Protein sequence: CASSLVIQETQYF.

Details on this clone: One end of the junction does not line up with germline, which may come from a read error. The V and J genes are TRBV5-5 and TRBJ2-1; 7 bases are a match to TRBD2. This CDR3 contains 14 residues. Germline V gene sequence: CDR1 SGHKS, CDR2 YYEKEE (reference sequence). CDR3 in DNA: TGTGCCAGCAGCTTCCACGGGACTATCAATGTGCAGTTCTTC. Translated: CASSFHGTINVQFF.

V is TRBV5-1 and J is TRBJ2-5, with TRBD2 matching 12 bases. CDR1 and CDR2 from the germline V gene are SGHRS and YFSETQ. The CDR3 sequence is 15 residues long. Germline trimming cut 4 bases from V and 2 bases from J; bases unmatched to any gene: 3. This chain's CDR3 is CASSQGLAGQETQYF. CDR3 sequence (DNA): TGCGCCAGCAGCCAAGGACTAGCGGGACAAGAGACCCAGTACTTC.

DNA of the CDR3: TGTGCCAGCAGCCCGACTGCCGGCTACGAGCAGTACTTC. This encodes CASSPTAGYEQYF. The chain joins TRBV6-4 to TRBJ2-7; no clear D gene. The CDR3 covers 13 residues. Germline CDR1 reads MRHNA; CDR2 reads SNTAGT. Trimming took off 6 bases at V and 3 bases at J, with 12 bases between the two ends.

This clone came up many times. This chain links TRBV7-9 with TRBJ1-1; D is undetermined. Germline CDR1 reads SEHNR; CDR2 reads FQNEAQ (reference sequence). V shed 5 bases and J shed 3 bases, with 13 bases lying between them. This CDR3 comprises 14 residues. CDR3 sequence: CASSPQKGDTEAFF. CDR3 DNA: TGTGCCAGCAGCCCCCAGAAAGGAGACACTGAAGCTTTCTTT.

CDR3 sequence (DNA): TGTGCCAGCAGTCCAGCGGACGCCGGGAGCAACTATGGCTACACCTTC. Its translation: CASSPADAGSNYGYTF. This chain uses TRBV2 with TRBJ1-2; D is uncertain. Per germline, CDR1 SNHLY and CDR2 FYNNEI. This CDR3 comprises 16 residues. The V end lost 5 bases, the J end lost 2 bases, and 18 bases lay between the germline ends.

The chain couples TRBV4-3 to TRBJ2-1; tentatively, D is TRBD2 (6 bases). In germline, CDR1 is LGHNA, CDR2 YSLEER. Trimming left V 1 base short and J 8 bases short, with 15 bases between. The length of the CDR3 is 15 residues. The CDR3 protein is CASSQVWGLGDEQFF. CDR3 coding DNA: TGCGCCAGCAGCCAAGTTTGGGGACTGGGCGATGAGCAGTTCTTC.

In this sample, this clone turned up a few times. This chain connects TRBV6-5 to TRBJ2-7; D not resolved. Germline CDR1 and CDR2: MNHEY and SVGAGI. This CDR3 comprises 16 residues. V lost 4 bases, J lost 0 bases, and 16 bases lay in between. CDR3 in amino acids: CASSSFARESSYEQYF. The CDR3 region has the DNA TGTGCCAGCAGTTCTTTCGCACGAGAGAGCTCCTACGAGCAGTACTTC.

The rearrangement uses TRBV13 and TRBJ2-1, with 14 positions matching TRBD2. CDR3 length: 17 amino acids. J was trimmed by 8 bases and V by 4 bases; bases with no gene match: 10. Germline lookup yields CDR1 PRHDT and CDR2 FYEKMQ (reference sequence). The CDR3 region has the DNA TGTGCCAGCAGCTCCTCCGGGACTAGCGGGAGTAGGTATGAGCAGTTCTTC. Its translation: CASSSSGTSGSRYEQFF.

The V gene is TRBV14, the J gene TRBJ2-1, with D possibly TRBD1 on 6 matching bases. This CDR3 contains 18 residues. V gave up 1 base and J gave up 2 bases, with 18 bases separating them. Looked up from germline, CDR1 is SGHDN and CDR2 is FVKESK. CDR3 protein: CASSQVTGISNTYNEQFF. The CDR3 DNA sequence: TGTGCCAGCAGCCAAGTGACAGGAATCTCTAATACCTACAATGAGCAGTTCTTC.

CDR3 in DNA: TGCGCCAGCAGCCGAATGACTAGCGGAGGCTCCTACGAGCAGTACTTC. Residues: CASSRMTSGGSYEQYF. The chain carries TRBV4-1 and TRBJ2-7, with 9 nucleotides matching TRBD2. CDR1 and CDR2 (germline): MGHRA, YSYEKL. Trimming at V came to 4 bases and at J to 0 bases, leaving 7 bases not matched to a gene. The CDR3 covers 16 residues.

This clone was seen more than once but under ten times. CDR3 in amino acids: CASSYGEGGYTF. In DNA, the CDR3 is TGTGCCAGCAGCTACGGGGAGGGTGGCTACACCTTC. The chain carries TRBV7-2 and TRBJ1-2; D gene ambiguous. Germline assignment: CDR1 SGHTA and CDR2 FQGNSA. Trimming stripped 4 bases from V and 7 bases from J, with 10 bases between. The CDR3 totals 12 residues.

Details on this clone: It is likely a read error: a sequence one base away is far more abundant. This chain uses TRBV5-6 with TRBJ1-1; no clear D. Trimming took off 4 bases at V and 2 bases at J, with 3 bases between the two ends. Germline CDR1 and CDR2: SGHDT and YYEEEE. The CDR3 runs 11 residues. The DNA for the CDR3 is TGTGCCAGCAGCCTTAACACTGAAGCTTTCTTT. It translates to CASSLNTEAFF.

The genes are TRBV6-5 and TRBJ2-1, with 9 bases fitting TRBD2. The CDR3 totals 15 residues. Germline trimming cut 6 bases from V and 4 bases from J; bases unmatched to any gene: 7. Germline V gives CDR1 MNHEY, CDR2 SVGAGI. CDR3 DNA: TGTGCCAGCAGGCGTAGCGGGAGCCTTTACAATGAGCAGTTCTTC. It encodes CASRRSGSLYNEQFF.

This chain links TRBV2 with TRBJ2-1; no clear D. The CDR3 loop spans 14 amino acids. V was pared by 5 bases and J by 4 bases, with 12 bases between. Germline V gives CDR1 SNHLY, CDR2 FYNNEI. CDR3 coding DNA: TGTGCCAGCAGTCCCTCCGGGTCGTACAATGAGCAGTTCTTC. Protein product: CASSPSGSYNEQFF.

This clone was seen a handful of times. The chain recombines TRBV18 with TRBJ1-4; maybe TRBD1 (5 bases). Trimming removed 3 bases at V and 0 bases at J, with 20 bases between. Germline V gene lookup returns CDR1 KGHSH and CDR2 LQKENI. This CDR3 spans 19 amino acids. Written as DNA, the CDR3 is TGTGCCAGCTCACCCCCTCGAGACAGAGAATTTGCAACTAATGAAAAACTGTTTTTT. As protein: CASSPPRDREFATNEKLFF.

The DNA for the CDR3 is TGTGCCAGCAGCTTAGGACCAGCGGGCAATGAGCAGTTCTTC. This codes for CASSLGPAGNEQFF. V is TRBV7-9 and J is TRBJ2-1; the D gene is possibly TRBD2 (6 bases). Trimming shortened V by 1 base and J by 6 bases, and 10 bases separated the two germline ends. Looked up from germline, CDR1 is SEHNR and CDR2 is FQNEAQ (reference sequence). The length of the CDR3 is 14 residues.

The rearrangement links TRBV6-4 to TRBJ1-6; 8 bases align to TRBD1. The CDR3 contains 20 residues. The germline V gene encodes CDR1 MRHNA and CDR2 SNTAGT. With 0 bases clipped from V and 10 bases from J, the junction kept 20 bases outside the gene matches. CDR3 sequence: CASSDSYGGAATGVSSPLHF. CDR3 nucleotide sequence: TGTGCCAGCAGTGACTCGTACGGAGGGGCCGCGACAGGGGTTAGCTCACCCCTCCACTTT.

The chain joins TRBV10-3 to TRBJ2-7, with 12 bases identical to TRBD2. The CDR3 loop spans 16 amino acids. The trim removed 3 bases at V and 4 bases at J, leaving 7 bases unmatched. CDR1 is ENHRY and CDR2 is SYGVKD in the germline V gene. As DNA, the CDR3 is TGTGCCATCAGTGACGGACTAGCGGGAATTCTTTACGAGCAGTACTTC. It specifies CAISDGLAGILYEQYF.

V and J are TRBV11-2 and TRBJ2-3; D possibly corresponds to TRBD2 (5 bases). Trimming removed 6 bases from V and 0 bases from J, with 16 bases in between. The CDR3 length is 16 residues. Germline V gives CDR1 SGHAT, CDR2 FQNNGV. In nucleotides, the CDR3 is TGTGCCAGCAGTTCCGCCGCGGGCATTAGCACAGATACGCAGTATTTT. This encodes CASSSAAGISTDTQYF. Full variable domain (remainder filled in from reference TRBV11-2 and TRBJ2-3): EAGVAQSPRYKIIEKRQSVAFWCNPISGHATLYWYQQILGQGPKLLIQFQNNGVVDDSQLPKDRFSAERLKGVDSTLKIQPAKLEDSAVYLCASSSAAGISTDTQYFGPGTRLTVL.

This chain connects TRBV6-5 to TRBJ2-2, with TRBD1 as a possible D gene (5 bases). The V end lost 8 bases, the J end lost 6 bases, and 16 bases lay between the germline ends. Looked up from germline, CDR1 is MNHEY and CDR2 is SVGAGI. This CDR3 has 14 residues. This CDR3 is CASLERGRPGELFF. The DNA of the CDR3 is TGTGCCAGCCTAGAAAGGGGCAGGCCCGGGGAGCTGTTTTTT.

The V gene is TRBV5-4, the J gene TRBJ1-1; weak D call: TRBD1 (6 bases). Between the trimmed V and J ends, which lost 5 bases and 4 bases, there was a span of 15 bases. The CDR3 is 14 amino acids. CDR1 and CDR2 (germline): SGHNT, YYREEE (reference sequence). The CDR3 reads CASRRGGASTEAFF. CDR3 nucleotide sequence: TGTGCCAGCAGGCGGGGGGGGGCTAGCACTGAAGCTTTCTTT. The entire variable domain, with the rest obtained from reference TRBV5-4 and TRBJ1-1, is as follows: ETGVTQSPTHLIKTRGQQVTLRCSSQSGHNTVSWYQQALGQGPQFIFQYYREEENGRGNFPPRFSGLQFPNYSSELNVNALELDDSALYLCASRRGGASTEAFFGQGTRLTVV.

Only a few counts were recorded for this clone. CDR3 region: CASSSGTSGRFETQYF. As DNA, the CDR3 is TGTGCCAGCAGCTCTGGGACTAGCGGGAGATTCGAGACCCAGTACTTC. V usage is TRBV5-4 and J usage is TRBJ2-5, with TRBD2 matching over 14 bases. The length of the CDR3 is 16 residues. V shed 3 bases and J 5 bases; nucleotides not matched to a gene: 6. CDR1 is SGHNT and CDR2 is YYREEE in the germline V gene (reference sequence).